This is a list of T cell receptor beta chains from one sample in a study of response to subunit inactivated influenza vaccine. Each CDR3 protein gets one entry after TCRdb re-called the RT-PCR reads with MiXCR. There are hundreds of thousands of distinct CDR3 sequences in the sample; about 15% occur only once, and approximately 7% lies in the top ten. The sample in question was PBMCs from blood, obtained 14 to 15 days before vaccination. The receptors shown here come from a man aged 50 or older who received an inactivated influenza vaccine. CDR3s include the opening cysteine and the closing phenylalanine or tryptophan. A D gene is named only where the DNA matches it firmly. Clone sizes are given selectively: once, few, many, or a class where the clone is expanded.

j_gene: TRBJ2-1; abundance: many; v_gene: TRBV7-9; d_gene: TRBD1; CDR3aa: CASSRGQGLYNEQFF; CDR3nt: TGTGCCAGCAGCCGAGGACAGGGACTCTACAATGAGCAGTTCTTC
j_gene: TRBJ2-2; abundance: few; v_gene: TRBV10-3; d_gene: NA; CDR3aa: CATTGTWGAELFF; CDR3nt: TGTGCCACGACGGGAACTTGGGGTGCGGAGCTGTTTTTT
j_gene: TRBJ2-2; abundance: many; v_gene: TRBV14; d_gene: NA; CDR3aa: CASSQLPGELFF; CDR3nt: TGTGCCAGCAGCCAACTCCCCGGGGAGCTGTTTTTT
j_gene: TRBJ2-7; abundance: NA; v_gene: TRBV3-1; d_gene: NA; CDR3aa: CASSHDLQGFVDEQYF; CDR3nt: TGTGCCAGCAGCCATGATCTTCAGGGTTTTGTCGACGAGCAGTACTTC
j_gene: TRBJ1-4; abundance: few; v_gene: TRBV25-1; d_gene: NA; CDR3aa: CASSEFGTNEKLFF; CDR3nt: TGTGCCAGCAGTGAATTCGGAACTAATGAAAAACTGTTTTTT
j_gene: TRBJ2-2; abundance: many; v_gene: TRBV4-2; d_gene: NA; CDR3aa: CASSQVPSNTGELFF; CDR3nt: TGTGCCAGCAGCCAAGTCCCTAGCAACACCGGGGAGCTGTTTTTT
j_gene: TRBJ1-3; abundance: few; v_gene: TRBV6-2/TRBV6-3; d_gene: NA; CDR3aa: CASTTWDRPSGNTIYF; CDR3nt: TGTGCCAGCACGACGTGGGACCGTCCCTCTGGAAACACCATATATTTT
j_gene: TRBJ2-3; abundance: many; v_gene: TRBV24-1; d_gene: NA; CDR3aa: CATSDFTSGSHTDTQYF; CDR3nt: TGTGCCACCAGTGATTTTACCTCCGGGTCCCACACAGATACGCAGTATTTT
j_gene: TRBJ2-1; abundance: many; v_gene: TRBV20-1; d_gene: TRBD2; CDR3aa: CSARGSGNYNEQFF; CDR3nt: TGCAGTGCTAGAGGTAGCGGGAACTACAATGAGCAGTTCTTC
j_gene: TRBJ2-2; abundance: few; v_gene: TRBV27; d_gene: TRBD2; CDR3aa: CASSLSSGGYSGELFF; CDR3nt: TGTGCCAGCAGTTTATCGAGCGGGGGGTATTCCGGGGAGCTGTTTTTT
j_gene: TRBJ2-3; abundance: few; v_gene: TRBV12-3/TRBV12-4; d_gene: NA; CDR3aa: CASSFGTAGGDTQYF; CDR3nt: TGTGCCAGCAGCTTTGGGACAGCCGGGGGAGATACGCAGTATTTT
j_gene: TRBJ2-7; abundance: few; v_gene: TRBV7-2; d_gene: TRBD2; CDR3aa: CASSLAFGSGGTSYEQYF; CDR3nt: TGTGCCAGCAGCTTAGCGTTCGGTAGCGGGGGAACCTCCTACGAGCAGTACTTC
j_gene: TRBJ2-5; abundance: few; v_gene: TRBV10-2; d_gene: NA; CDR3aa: CASRWDTLQETQYF; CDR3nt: TGCGCCAGCAGGTGGGACACTCTACAAGAGACCCAGTACTTC
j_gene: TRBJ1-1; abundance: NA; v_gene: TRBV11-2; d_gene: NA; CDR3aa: CASSLLQGRGLWVNTEAFF; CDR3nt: TGTGCCAGCAGCTTATTGCAGGGACGGGGCCTTTGGGTGAACACTGAAGCTTTCTTT
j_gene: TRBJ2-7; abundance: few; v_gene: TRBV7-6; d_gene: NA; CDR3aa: CASSPAIAESYEQYF; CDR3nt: TGTGCCAGCAGCCCGGCGATAGCGGAATCCTACGAGCAGTACTTC
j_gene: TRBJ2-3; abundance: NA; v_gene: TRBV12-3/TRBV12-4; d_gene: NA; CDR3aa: CASSLAARQMDTQYF; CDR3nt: TGTGCCAGCAGTTTAGCTGCTAGACAGATGGATACGCAGTATTTT
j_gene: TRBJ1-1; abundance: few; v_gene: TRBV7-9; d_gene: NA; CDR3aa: CASSPGRVITEAFF; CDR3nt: TGTGCCAGCAGCCCGGGGAGGGTGATCACTGAAGCTTTCTTT